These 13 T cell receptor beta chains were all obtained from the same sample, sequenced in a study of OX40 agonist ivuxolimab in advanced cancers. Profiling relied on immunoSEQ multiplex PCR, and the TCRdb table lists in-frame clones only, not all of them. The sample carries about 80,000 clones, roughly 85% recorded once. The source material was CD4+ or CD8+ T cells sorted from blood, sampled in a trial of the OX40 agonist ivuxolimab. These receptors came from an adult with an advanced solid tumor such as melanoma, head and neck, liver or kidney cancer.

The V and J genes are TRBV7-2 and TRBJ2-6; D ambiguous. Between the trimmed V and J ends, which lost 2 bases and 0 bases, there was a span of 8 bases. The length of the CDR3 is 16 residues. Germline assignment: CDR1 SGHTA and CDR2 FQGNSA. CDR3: CASSLMVHSGANVLTF. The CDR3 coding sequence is TGTGCCAGCAGCTTAATGGTCCACTCTGGGGCCAACGTCCTGACTTTC.

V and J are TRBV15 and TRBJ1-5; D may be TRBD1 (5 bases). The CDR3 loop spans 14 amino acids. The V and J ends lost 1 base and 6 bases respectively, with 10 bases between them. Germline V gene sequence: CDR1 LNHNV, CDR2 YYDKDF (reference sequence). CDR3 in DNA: TGTGCCACCAGCAGAGCAGGGATTGGTCAGCCCCAGCATTTT. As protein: CATSRAGIGQPQHF.

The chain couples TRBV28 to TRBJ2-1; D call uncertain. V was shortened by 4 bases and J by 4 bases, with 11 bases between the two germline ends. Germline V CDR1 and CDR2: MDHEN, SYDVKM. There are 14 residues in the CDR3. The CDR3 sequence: CASSSPQVYNEQFF. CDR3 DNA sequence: TGTGCCAGCAGTTCGCCCCAGGTTTACAATGAGCAGTTCTTC.

CDR3 protein: CASSLVRGLAYEQYF. The CDR3 nucleotides read TGTGCCAGCAGCCTCGTCAGGGGGCTCGCCTACGAGCAGTACTTC. The rearrangement joins TRBV11-2 to TRBJ2-7, with 8 bases matching TRBD1. Losses at the gene ends were 5 bases for V and 2 bases for J; bases not matched to a gene: 8. Germline-derived CDR1 and CDR2 are SGHAT and FQNNGV. CDR3 size: 15 residues.

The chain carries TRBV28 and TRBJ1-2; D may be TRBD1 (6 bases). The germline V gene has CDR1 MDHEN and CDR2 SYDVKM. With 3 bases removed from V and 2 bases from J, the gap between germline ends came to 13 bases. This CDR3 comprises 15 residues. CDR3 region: CASSFAQGRNYGYTF. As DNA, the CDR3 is TGTGCCAGCAGTTTCGCCCAGGGGAGGAACTATGGCTACACCTTC.

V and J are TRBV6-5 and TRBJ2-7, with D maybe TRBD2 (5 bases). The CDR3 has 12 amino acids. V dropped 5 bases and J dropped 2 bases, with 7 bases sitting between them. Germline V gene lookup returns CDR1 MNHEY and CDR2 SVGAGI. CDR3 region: CASSKEAYEQYF. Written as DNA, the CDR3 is TGTGCCAGCAGTAAGGAGGCCTACGAGCAGTACTTC.

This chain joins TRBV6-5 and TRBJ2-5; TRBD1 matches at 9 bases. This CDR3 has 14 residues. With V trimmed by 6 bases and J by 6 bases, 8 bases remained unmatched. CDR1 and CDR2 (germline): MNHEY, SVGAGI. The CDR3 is CASSDRGGIKTQYF. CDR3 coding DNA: TGTGCCAGCAGCGACAGGGGGGGGATCAAGACCCAGTACTTC.

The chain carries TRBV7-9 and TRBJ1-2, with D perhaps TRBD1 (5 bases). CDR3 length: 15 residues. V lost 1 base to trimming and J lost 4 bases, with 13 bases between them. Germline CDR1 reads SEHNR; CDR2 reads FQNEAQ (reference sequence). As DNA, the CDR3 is TGTGCCAGCAGCTTAGAAGGGGCTCGCGCCTATGGCTACACCTTC. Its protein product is CASSLEGARAYGYTF.

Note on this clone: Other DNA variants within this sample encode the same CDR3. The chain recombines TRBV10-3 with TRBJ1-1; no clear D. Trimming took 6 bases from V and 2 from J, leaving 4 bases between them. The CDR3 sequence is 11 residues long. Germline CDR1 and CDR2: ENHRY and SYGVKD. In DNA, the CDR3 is TGTGCCATCAGGGAAAACACTGAAGCTTTCTTT. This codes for CAIRENTEAFF.

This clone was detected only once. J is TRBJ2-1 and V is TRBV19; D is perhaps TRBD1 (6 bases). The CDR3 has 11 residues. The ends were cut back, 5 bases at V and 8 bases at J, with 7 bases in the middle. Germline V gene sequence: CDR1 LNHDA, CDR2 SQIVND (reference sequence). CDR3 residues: CASSGGYEQFF. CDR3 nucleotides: TGTGCCAGTAGTGGGGGCTATGAGCAGTTCTTC.

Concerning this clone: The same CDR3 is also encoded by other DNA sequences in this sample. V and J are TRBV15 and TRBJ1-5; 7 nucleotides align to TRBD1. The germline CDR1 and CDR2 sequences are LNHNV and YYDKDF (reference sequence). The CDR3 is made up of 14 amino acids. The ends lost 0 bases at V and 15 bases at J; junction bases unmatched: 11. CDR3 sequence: CATSRDKDRERLHF. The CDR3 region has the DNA TGTGCCACCAGCAGAGATAAAGACAGGGAAAGGCTGCATTTT.

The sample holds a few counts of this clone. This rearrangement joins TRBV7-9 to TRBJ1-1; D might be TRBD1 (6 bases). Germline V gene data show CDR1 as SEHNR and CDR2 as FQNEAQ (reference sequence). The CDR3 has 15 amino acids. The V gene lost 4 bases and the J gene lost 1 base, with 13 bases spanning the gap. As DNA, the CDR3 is TGTGCCAGCAGCTCGGGAGGCAGGGGGAACACTGAAGCTTTCTTT. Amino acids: CASSSGGRGNTEAFF.

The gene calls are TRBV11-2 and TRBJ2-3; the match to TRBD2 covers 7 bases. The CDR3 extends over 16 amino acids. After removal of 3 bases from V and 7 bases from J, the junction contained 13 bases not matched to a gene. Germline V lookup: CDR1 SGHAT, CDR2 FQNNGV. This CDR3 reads CASSLYGRYPGNTQYF. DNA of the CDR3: TGTGCCAGCAGCTTGTACGGGAGGTACCCGGGCAATACGCAGTATTTT.